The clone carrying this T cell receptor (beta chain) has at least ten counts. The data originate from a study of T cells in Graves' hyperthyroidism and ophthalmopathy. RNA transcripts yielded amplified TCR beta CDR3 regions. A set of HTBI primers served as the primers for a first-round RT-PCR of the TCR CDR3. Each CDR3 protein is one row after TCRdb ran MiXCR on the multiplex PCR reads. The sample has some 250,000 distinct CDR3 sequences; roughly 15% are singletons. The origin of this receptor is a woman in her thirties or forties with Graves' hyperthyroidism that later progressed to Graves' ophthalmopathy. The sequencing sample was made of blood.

DNA for the CDR3: TGTGCCAGCAGCGATCGACTAGCGGGCCTCCAAGAGACCCAGTACTTC. Translating gives CASSDRLAGLQETQYF. The chain combines TRBV3-1 with TRBJ2-5; 10 nucleotides match TRBD2. Trimming cost V 5 bases and J 1 base; bases outside gene matches: 7. This CDR3 contains 16 residues. Germline CDR1 and CDR2: LGHDT and YNNKEL (reference sequence).